These 22 T cell receptor beta chains came from one sample sequenced in a study of T cells in narcolepsy. Profiling relied on immunoSEQ multiplex PCR, and the TCRdb table lists in-frame clones only, not all of them. The sample shows fewer than 25,000 clones, about 81% of them seen only once. The sequenced sample consisted of memory (CD45RA-) CD4+ T cells from blood. The origin of the receptors is a human donor in good health.

V usage is TRBV5-1 and J usage is TRBJ2-3; a possible D gene is TRBD2 (6 bases). CDR1 and CDR2 (germline): SGHRS, YFSETQ. The ends were cut back, 0 bases at V and 7 bases at J, with 18 bases in the middle. This CDR3 has 16 residues. CDR3 protein: CASSLVVTRGLNTQYF. The DNA of the CDR3 is TGCGCCAGCAGCTTGGTCGTGACTAGGGGCTTAAATACGCAGTATTTT.

Concerning this clone: At one boundary the junction diverges from the germline segment, which might be a read error. This rearrangement joins TRBV6-5 to TRBJ2-7, with D unresolved. This CDR3 spans 13 amino acids. Looked up from germline, CDR1 is MNHEY and CDR2 is SVGAGI. CDR3 protein: CASSPREYYGQYF. CDR3 coding DNA: TGTGCCAGCAGTCCAAGAGAGTACTACGGGCAGTACTTC.

CDR3 sequence (DNA): TGTGCCAGCAGCTTAGTACAGGCGCAAGGTGAAGCTTTCTTT. Translation gives CASSLVQAQGEAFF. The chain joins TRBV11-2 to TRBJ1-1, with D possibly TRBD1 on 5 matching bases. Looked up from germline, CDR1 is SGHAT and CDR2 is FQNNGV. The CDR3 totals 14 residues. V was cut by 1 base and J by 7 bases, with 13 bases left in between.

This clone was detected only once. The chain employs TRBV7-6 and TRBJ2-5, with D maybe TRBD2 (6 bases). The assigned J gene may be wrong: the sequence end matches TRBJ2-7 better. CDR3 length: 13 residues. The germline gives CDR1 SGHVS, CDR2 FNYEAQ. In nucleotides, the CDR3 is TGTGCCAGCAGCTTAGTGGGACTCTACGAGCAGTACTTC. This encodes CASSLVGLYEQYF.

The chain employs TRBV7-2 and TRBJ1-5; a possible D gene is TRBD1 (5 bases). This CDR3 is built from 15 residues. Germline V gene sequence: CDR1 SGHTA, CDR2 FQGNSA. The V end was cut by 2 bases, the J end by 2 bases, with 10 bases between. CDR3 region: CASSLPGRGNQPQHF. CDR3 bases: TGTGCCAGCAGCTTACCAGGGCGAGGCAATCAGCCCCAGCATTTT.

This chain uses TRBV2 with TRBJ1-5; D gene unclear. V shed 6 bases and J shed 4 bases, with 10 bases lying between them. The CDR3 is 13 amino acids. Germline V CDR1 and CDR2: SNHLY, FYNNEI. The CDR3 DNA reads as TGTGCCAGCAGCGGCGGAGGTAATCAGCCCCAGCATTTT. Its translation is CASSGGGNQPQHF.

This clone was seen a handful of times. The chain recombines TRBV5-1 with TRBJ1-2, with D unclear. V was pared by 6 bases and J by 8 bases, with 20 bases between. CDR3 length equals 14 residues. In germline, CDR1 is SGHRS, CDR2 YFSETQ. CDR3 sequence: CASTTPGSRGGYTF. CDR3 in DNA: TGCGCCAGCACCACTCCGGGCTCCCGAGGGGGCTACACCTTC. The whole variable domain, filled in from reference TRBV5-1 and TRBJ1-2, reads KAGVTQTPRYLIKTRGQQVTLSCSPISGHRSVSWYQQTPGQGLQFLFEYFSETQRNKGNFPGRFSGRQFSNSRSEMNVSTLELGDSALYLCASTTPGSRGGYTFGSGTRLTVV.

The CDR3 DNA reads as TGTGCCAGAGGCCCGGGGGAGGTAGGCAATCAGCCCCAGCATTTT. It is translated as CARGPGEVGNQPQHF. This rearrangement joins TRBV21-1 to TRBJ1-5. TRBV21-1 is a documented pseudogene. The CDR3 contains 15 residues.

In regard to this clone: Other nucleotide sequences from this sample produce the same CDR3. The chain couples TRBV7-3 to TRBJ2-1, with D possibly matching TRBD1 (5 bases). This CDR3 is 14 amino acids long. With 4 bases removed from V and 10 bases from J, the gap between germline ends came to 17 bases. Germline V gives CDR1 SGHTA, CDR2 FQGTGA. CDR3 region: CASSSGSSGAEQFF. DNA for the CDR3: TGTGCCAGCAGCTCAGGCTCTAGTGGGGCAGAGCAGTTCTTC. Full variable domain (outside the CDR3, taken from reference TRBV7-3 and TRBJ2-1): GAGVSQTPSNKVTEKGKYVELRCDPISGHTALYWYRQSLGQGPEFLIYFQGTGAADDSGLPNDRFFAVRPEGSVSTLKIQRTERGDSAVYLCASSSGSSGAEQFFGPGTRLTVL.

This clone has just one count. This rearrangement joins TRBV7-2 to TRBJ2-3; 12 bases match TRBD2. CDR3 length: 16 residues. V was pared by 5 bases and J by 3 bases, with 6 bases of the junction left unmatched. The germline CDR1 and CDR2 sequences are SGHTA and FQGNSA. The CDR3 DNA reads as TGTGCCAGCAGCACCGGACTAGCGGGGATGACAGATACGCAGTATTTT. This sequence encodes CASSTGLAGMTDTQYF.

In this sample, this clone turned up once. The chain combines TRBV4-2 with TRBJ2-5; perhaps TRBD2 as D (6 bases). The J call may not be correct, given that the DNA end is closer to TRBJ2-7. The CDR3 is made up of 15 amino acids. The germline V gene encodes CDR1 LGHNA and CDR2 YNFKEQ. This CDR3 reads CASSQDLAGTYEQYF. CDR3 DNA: TGTGCCAGCAGCCAAGATCTGGCGGGAACCTACGAGCAGTACTTC.

The chain joins TRBV6-5 to TRBJ2-3; TRBD2 matches 8 bases. CDR1 is MNHEY and CDR2 is SVGAGI in the germline V gene. CDR3 size: 14 residues. Germline trimming cut 7 bases from V and 4 bases from J; bases unmatched to any gene: 7. DNA for the CDR3: TGTGCCAGCAAAATGAGCGGGGGCCCAGATACGCAGTATTTT. Protein sequence: CASKMSGGPDTQYF.

This rearrangement joins TRBV6-1 to TRBJ2-1; perhaps D is TRBD1 or TRBD2 (5 bases each). V was clipped by 2 bases and J by 15 bases, with 14 bases between them. CDR1 is MNHNS and CDR2 is SASEGT in the germline V gene. The CDR3 consists of 12 residues. CDR3 loop: CASSERDLWWFF. Here the CDR3 DNA reads TGTGCCAGCAGTGAAAGGGACCTTTGGTGGTTCTTC.

The sample holds a few counts of this clone. This chain joins TRBV5-1 and TRBJ1-2, with D perhaps matching TRBD1 (5 bases). CDR1 is SGHRS and CDR2 is YFSETQ in the germline V gene. V lost 0 bases, J lost 0 bases, and 12 bases lay in between. The CDR3 length is 16 residues. CDR3 protein: CASSLARGPANYGYTF. In nucleotides, the CDR3 is TGCGCCAGCAGCTTGGCCCGGGGACCTGCTAACTATGGCTACACCTTC.

This clone turned up a few times. This sample includes further DNA sequences coding for the same CDR3. V and J are TRBV10-2 and TRBJ2-1; 12 positions match TRBD2. The CDR3 contains 16 residues. Germline trimming cut 4 bases from V and 6 bases from J; bases unmatched to any gene: 7. Per the germline V gene, CDR1 is WSHSY and CDR2 is SAAADI. The CDR3 loop reads CASSVLAGGPRNEQFF. The DNA for the CDR3 is TGCGCCAGCAGTGTTCTAGCGGGGGGGCCACGCAATGAGCAGTTCTTC.

V usage is TRBV29-1 and J usage is TRBJ2-1; 7 bases are a match to TRBD1. This CDR3 region has 14 residues. With V trimmed by 5 bases and J by 9 bases, 13 bases remained unmatched. CDR1 is SQVTM, CDR2 ANQGSEA, per germline. CDR3 bases: TGCAGCGTTTCCGTCGACAGGGTTGGAGGTGAGCAGTTCTTC. This sequence encodes CSVSVDRVGGEQFF.

This chain connects TRBV5-1 to TRBJ2-5; 9 positions agree with TRBD1. The CDR3 loop spans 14 amino acids. J lost 3 bases, V lost 4 bases, and 4 bases had no gene match. CDR1 is SGHRS and CDR2 is YFSETQ in the germline V gene. The chain's CDR3 is CASSKDRGEETQYF. As DNA, the CDR3 is TGCGCCAGCAGCAAGGACAGGGGAGAAGAGACCCAGTACTTC.

V and J are TRBV5-6 and TRBJ2-3; possibly TRBD1 or TRBD2 for D (5 bases each). Germline-derived CDR1 and CDR2 are SGHDT and YYEEEE. There are 16 residues in the CDR3. Deletions cut 4 bases from V and 1 base from J, with 16 bases between. The CDR3 reads CASSPGRSRRTDTQYF. Written as DNA, the CDR3 is TGTGCCAGCAGCCCGGGGCGGTCAAGACGCACAGATACGCAGTATTTT.

This chain joins TRBV27 and TRBJ1-5, with a possible D match to TRBD1 (6 bases). CDR3 length: 14 residues. In germline, CDR1 is MNHEY, CDR2 SMNVEV (reference sequence). The V end was cut by 7 bases, the J end by 5 bases, with 15 bases between. The CDR3 loop reads CASTPRRGDQPQHF. The CDR3 DNA reads as TGTGCCAGCACACCAAGGAGGGGGGATCAGCCCCAGCATTTT.

The chain recombines TRBV7-9 with TRBJ1-3, with 10 bases lining up with TRBD1. There are 18 residues in the CDR3. J gave up 2 bases and V 5 bases, and 12 bases lay outside the gene matches. The V gene's germline CDR1 is SEHNR and CDR2 FQNEAQ (reference sequence). CDR3 in amino acids: CASSHSKPGQGTGNTIYF. CDR3 coding DNA: TGTGCCAGCAGCCATAGCAAGCCGGGACAGGGGACTGGAAACACCATATATTTT.

The rearrangement links TRBV11-2 to TRBJ2-7; TRBD1 agrees at 8 bases. This CDR3 contains 15 residues. Germline values: CDR1 SGHAT, CDR2 FQNNGV. V shed 1 base, J shed 6 bases, and the junction held 8 bases outside the gene matches. CDR3 DNA sequence: TGTGCCAGCAGCTTAGTGGACCCACAGGGGGGCGAGCAGTACTTC. Amino acid sequence: CASSLVDPQGGEQYF.

The rearrangement links TRBV6-1 to TRBJ2-7; D might be TRBD1 (6 bases). V lost 1 base and J lost 12, with 16 bases in between. The germline gives CDR1 MNHNS, CDR2 SASEGT. CDR3 size: 13 residues. CDR3 bases: TGTGCCAGCAGTGAAGTCAATTCCGGGACACCGTACTTC. Protein sequence: CASSEVNSGTPYF.